This passage covers 17 T cell receptor beta chains from one sample sequenced in a study of OX40 agonist ivuxolimab in advanced cancers. This table comes from immunoSEQ multiplex PCR, and its TCRdb copy is limited to in-frame clones, with some not included. The table records tens of thousands of clones, about 87% of them present only once. The specimen comprised CD4+ or CD8+ T cells sorted from blood, sampled in a trial of the OX40 agonist ivuxolimab. The receptors originated from an adult with an advanced solid tumor such as melanoma, head and neck, liver or kidney cancer.

The chain links TRBV13 to TRBJ2-7; 9 bases line up with TRBD1. V lost 5 bases and J lost 3; bases outside the gene matches: 5. The CDR3 is 14 residues long. Germline V gives CDR1 PRHDT, CDR2 FYEKMQ (reference sequence). The DNA of the CDR3 is TGTGCCAGCAGCGGGACAGGGAGAGACTACGAGCAGTACTTC. Its protein is CASSGTGRDYEQYF.

V is TRBV9 and J is TRBJ2-2, with a tentative D call TRBD2 (6 bases). The CDR3 is made up of 15 amino acids. V lost 2 bases, J lost 2 bases, and 10 bases lay in between. Germline V CDR1 and CDR2: SGDLS, YYNGEE. CDR3 nucleotides: TGTGCCAGCAGCGTGTCGCGGGGCAACACCGGGGAGCTGTTTTTT. This codes for CASSVSRGNTGELFF.

This chain connects TRBV7-9 to TRBJ1-1; a weak D match, TRBD1 (5 bases). CDR1 and CDR2 from the germline V gene are SEHNR and FQNEAQ (reference sequence). Trimming pared 7 bases from V and 1 base from J, leaving 10 bases between. The CDR3 extends over 13 amino acids. The CDR3 region is CASTSGTNTEAFF. The CDR3 DNA reads as TGTGCCAGCACTTCCGGGACGAACACTGAAGCTTTCTTT. Looking up the rest from reference TRBV7-9 and TRBJ1-1 gives the full variable domain: DTGVSQNPRHKITKRGQNVTFRCDPISEHNRLYWYRQTLGQGPEFLTYFQNEAQLEKSRLLSDRFSAERPKGSFSTLEIQRTEQGDSAMYLCASTSGTNTEAFFGQGTRLTVV.

The rearrangement links TRBV2 to TRBJ2-7; possibly TRBD1 for D (5 bases). The CDR3 spans 12 residues. Per germline, CDR1 SNHLY and CDR2 FYNNEI. Trimming removed 4 bases from V and 2 bases from J, with 6 bases in between. The CDR3 reads CASSVQAYEQYF. CDR3 in DNA: TGTGCCAGCAGTGTACAGGCCTACGAGCAGTACTTC.

J is TRBJ2-1 and V is TRBV19; D perhaps matches TRBD1 (6 bases). Germline V gene data show CDR1 as LNHDA and CDR2 as SQIVND (reference sequence). This CDR3 is built from 13 residues. V shed 4 bases and J shed 8 bases, with 12 bases lying between them. CDR3 sequence (DNA): TGTGCCAGTAGTACCAGACAGGTCCATGAGCAGTTCTTC. It yields the protein CASSTRQVHEQFF.

The J gene is TRBJ2-2, the V gene TRBV21-1; the D call TRBD2 from the table was never checked on the DNA. TRBV21-1 is reported as a pseudogene. CDR3 size: 17 residues. This CDR3 is CASRGNGILAPTGELFF. DNA of the CDR3: TGTGCCAGCCGAGGGAATGGAATACTAGCGCCCACCGGGGAGCTGTTTTTT.

The chain combines TRBV5-4 with TRBJ2-3, with 8 bases lining up with TRBD1. Germline V CDR1 and CDR2: SGHNT, YYREEE (reference sequence). After removal of 4 bases from V and 4 bases from J, the junction contained 11 bases not matched to a gene. There are 16 residues in the CDR3. The CDR3 DNA sequence: TGTGCCAGCAGCCTCCGACAGGGGTCTTTCGCAGATACGCAGTATTTT. Translation gives CASSLRQGSFADTQYF.

The rearrangement links TRBV5-1 to TRBJ2-3; D is perhaps TRBD1 or TRBD2 (5 bases each). Between the trimmed V and J ends, which lost 7 bases and 0 bases, there was a span of 15 bases. The CDR3 totals 15 residues. Germline CDR1 is SGHRS and CDR2 is YFSETQ. The CDR3 here is CASSGEGRSTDTQYF. The CDR3 DNA reads as TGCGCCAGCTCGGGTGAGGGACGGAGCACAGATACGCAGTATTTT.

This clone was detected only once. The genes are TRBV7-9 and TRBJ1-4, with D perhaps matching TRBD1 (6 bases). The CDR3 length is 14 residues. The germline V gene encodes CDR1 SEHNR and CDR2 FQNEAQ (reference sequence). The V gene lost 0 bases and the J gene lost 8 bases, with 10 bases spanning the gap. CDR3 loop: CASSLAGAEEKLFF. For the CDR3, the DNA is TGTGCCAGCAGCTTAGCGGGGGCAGAGGAAAAACTGTTTTTT.

The V and J genes are TRBV30 and TRBJ2-7; 11 bases are shared with TRBD2. The junction had 6 bases not matched to a gene; V was cut back by 8 bases and J by 3 bases. In germline, CDR1 is GTSNPN, CDR2 SVGIG (reference sequence). The CDR3 covers 13 residues. As DNA, the CDR3 is TGTGCCGGGCGACTAGCGGGACTCTACGAGCAGTACTTC. Translation: CAGRLAGLYEQYF.

The gene calls are TRBV10-3 and TRBJ1-5; TRBD1 is a possible D gene (5 bases). CDR1 and CDR2 (germline): ENHRY, SYGVKD. The V end was cut by 10 bases, the J end by 0 bases, with 19 bases between. CDR3 length: 16 amino acids. The chain's CDR3 is CATADTRRDSNQPQHF. CDR3 bases: TGTGCCACGGCGGACACACGAAGGGATAGCAATCAGCCCCAGCATTTT.

V gene TRBV5-1 combines with J gene TRBJ2-1, with 8 bases fitting TRBD1. This CDR3 is built from 17 residues. Trimming at V came to 2 bases and at J to 6 bases, leaving 13 bases not matched to a gene. Germline CDR1 and CDR2: SGHRS and YFSETQ. CDR3 DNA: TGCGCCAGCAGCTTCCCGGCGGCAGGGGGCTCGGGCAATGAGCAGTTCTTC. Its protein is CASSFPAAGGSGNEQFF.

CDR3 sequence: CASSFGEYGYTF. CDR3 sequence (DNA): TGTGCCAGCAGTTTTGGGGAGTATGGCTACACCTTC. The genes are TRBV28 and TRBJ1-2; no clear D gene. The germline V gene encodes CDR1 MDHEN and CDR2 SYDVKM. The V end was cut by 3 bases, the J end by 5 bases, with 7 bases between. The CDR3 runs 12 residues.

As for this clone: Additional DNA sequences in this sample encode the identical CDR3. CDR3 amino acids: CASSLGAGTQPQHF. CDR3 DNA: TGTGCCAGCAGCTTAGGGGCAGGGACTCAGCCCCAGCATTTT. The chain couples TRBV7-2 to TRBJ1-5; TRBD1 might be the D (5 bases). Germline lookup yields CDR1 SGHTA and CDR2 FQGNSA. Trimming stripped 1 base from V and 6 bases from J, with 10 bases between. The CDR3 totals 14 residues.

This rearrangement joins TRBV7-3 to TRBJ2-6, with a tentative D call TRBD1 (7 bases). Germline assignment: CDR1 SGHTA and CDR2 FQGTGA. V was shortened by 1 base and J by 2 bases, with 21 bases between the two germline ends. The CDR3 consists of 20 residues. The CDR3 region is CASSLMGGQPLFTGANVLTF. The CDR3 nucleotides are TGTGCCAGCAGCTTAATGGGGGGACAGCCCCTATTTACTGGGGCCAACGTCCTGACTTTC.

The chain links TRBV2 to TRBJ2-7; D is possibly TRBD1 (6 bases). There are 13 residues in the CDR3. Per germline, CDR1 SNHLY and CDR2 FYNNEI. V was shortened by 2 bases and J by 1 base, with 6 bases between the two germline ends. The CDR3 loop is CASSEQGSYEQYF. The CDR3 DNA is TGTGCCAGCAGTGAACAGGGGTCCTACGAGCAGTACTTC.

Concerning this clone: One junction end disagrees with the germline gene, perhaps due to a read error. The rearrangement uses TRBV9 and TRBJ2-1; D is perhaps TRBD2 (6 bases). From germline, CDR1 is SGDLS and CDR2 YYNGEE. CDR3 length: 15 residues. The CDR3 protein is CASSGGLRSHNEQFF. Here the CDR3 DNA reads TGTGCCAGCAGCGGGGGACTCCGCTCCCACAATGAGCAGTTCTTC. Full variable domain (rest looked up from reference TRBV9 and TRBJ2-1): DSGVTQTPKHLITATGQRVTLRCSPRSGDLSVYWYQQSLDQGLQFLIQYYNGEERAKGNILERFSAQQFPDLHSELNLSSLELGDSALYFCASSGGLRSHNEQFFGPGTRLTVL.